The 19 T cell receptor beta chains in this list originate from one sample, sequenced in a study of identifying expanded T cells in peripheral blood. Profiling relied on immunoSEQ multiplex PCR, and the TCRdb table lists in-frame clones only, not all of them. The repertoire holds around 90,000 clones, with 88% as singletons. The sample comprised blood. Every receptor here comes from a person between 18 and 69 years old in good health.

The chain carries TRBV2 and TRBJ2-1; 9 bases line up with TRBD2. After removal of 10 bases from V and 9 bases from J, the junction contained 4 bases not matched to a gene. The CDR3 loop spans 11 amino acids. CDR1 and CDR2 (germline): SNHLY, FYNNEI. This CDR3 is CANLAGVEQFF. CDR3 in DNA: TGTGCCAACTTAGCGGGAGTTGAGCAGTTCTTC.

This chain joins TRBV15 and TRBJ1-2, with a possible D match to TRBD1 (6 bases). The CDR3 consists of 17 residues. Germline V gene lookup returns CDR1 LNHNV and CDR2 YYDKDF (reference sequence). Trimming pared 1 base from V and 4 bases from J, leaving 19 bases between. The CDR3 protein is CATSRAKRNRVTYGYTF. The CDR3 nucleotides read TGTGCCACCAGCAGAGCAAAGAGAAACAGGGTAACCTATGGCTACACCTTC.

V is TRBV7-9 and J is TRBJ1-5; tentative D call: TRBD1 (5 bases). V was clipped by 7 bases and J by 5 bases, with 12 bases between them. CDR1 is SEHNR and CDR2 is FQNEAQ in the germline V gene (reference sequence). CDR3 size: 13 residues. In DNA form, the CDR3 reads TGTGCCAGCACGGGGGGATCGCATCAGCCCCAGCATTTT. Amino acids: CASTGGSHQPQHF. The complete variable domain, with remaining parts taken from reference TRBV7-9 and TRBJ1-5, reads DTGVSQNPRHKITKRGQNVTFRCDPISEHNRLYWYRQTLGQGPEFLTYFQNEAQLEKSRLLSDRFSAERPKGSFSTLEIQRTEQGDSAMYLCASTGGSHQPQHFGDGTRLSIL.

The chain uses TRBV21-1 and TRBJ2-1; the table's D call, TRBD2, has no DNA check behind it. TRBV21-1 is designated a pseudogene. The CDR3 consists of 20 residues. The DNA of the CDR3 is TGTGCCAGCAACGTAAAACGGGGGATTTCGAAAGAACATTCCTACAATGAGCAGTTCTTC. This encodes CASNVKRGISKEHSYNEQFF.

This clone was seen a single time. This chain uses TRBV4-3 with TRBJ1-4, with no clear D. V shed 0 bases and J shed 1 base, with 6 bases lying between them. The length of the CDR3 is 15 residues. Germline V gene data show CDR1 as LGHNA and CDR2 as YSLEER. The DNA of the CDR3 is TGCGCCAGCAGCCAAGAATCCCGAACTAATGAAAAACTGTTTTTT. Protein product: CASSQESRTNEKLFF.

This clone was seen a single time. The rearrangement uses TRBV5-1 and TRBJ2-6; perhaps TRBD2 as D (6 bases). V gave up 0 bases and J gave up 0 bases, with 10 bases separating them. CDR1 is SGHRS, CDR2 YFSETQ, per germline. There are 17 residues in the CDR3. CDR3 residues: CASSLGAGLSGANVLTF. CDR3 DNA: TGCGCCAGCAGCTTGGGGGCGGGACTCTCTGGGGCCAACGTCCTGACTTTC.

The chain links TRBV27 to TRBJ2-7; possible D gene TRBD1, 5 bases. The germline V and J ends were trimmed by 6 bases and 3 bases, with 12 bases remaining between them. Germline loops: CDR1 MNHEY, CDR2 SMNVEV (reference sequence). The CDR3 has 13 residues. CDR3: CASRKTQGYEQYF. CDR3 coding DNA: TGTGCCAGCAGGAAGACTCAGGGCTACGAGCAGTACTTC.

The rearrangement uses TRBV2 and TRBJ1-2; no reliable D call. This CDR3 comprises 12 residues. The V end was cut by 6 bases, the J end by 8 bases, with 13 bases between. Germline lookup yields CDR1 SNHLY and CDR2 FYNNEI. The CDR3 nucleotides are TGTGCCAGCAGGGACTCCCTCGGGGGCTACACCTTC. This sequence encodes CASRDSLGGYTF.

The genes are TRBV7-9 and TRBJ2-1, with TRBD2 matching over 9 bases. V shed 5 bases and J 4 bases; nucleotides not matched to a gene: 6. There are 15 residues in the CDR3. CDR1 and CDR2 from the germline V gene are SEHNR and FQNEAQ (reference sequence). CDR3 sequence reads: CASSALRGGYNEQFF. The DNA for the CDR3 is TGTGCCAGCAGCGCATTGCGGGGGGGGTACAATGAGCAGTTCTTC.

The CDR3 coding sequence is TGCAGCGTTGCTCCGGGACAGGATAATGAAAAACTGTTTTTT. It yields the protein CSVAPGQDNEKLFF. The chain employs TRBV29-1 and TRBJ1-4; 8 positions match TRBD1. CDR1 SQVTM and CDR2 ANQGSEA come from the germline V gene. V was clipped by 4 bases and J by 4 bases; unmatched bases: 5. The CDR3 is 14 amino acids.

The rearrangement joins TRBV5-8 to TRBJ1-5, with D possibly TRBD1 on 6 matching bases. Deletions cut 0 bases from V and 9 bases from J, with 25 bases between. Per the germline V gene, CDR1 is SGHTS and CDR2 is YDEGEE. The CDR3 consists of 18 residues. The CDR3 DNA is TGTGCCAGCAGCTTGGAGGTGATGGGGCAGGGGCACACGGGGCCCCAGCATTTT. Protein product: CASSLEVMGQGHTGPQHF.

This clone was observed a handful of times. This sequence joins TRBV2 and TRBJ1-6; D unresolved. The V gene's germline CDR1 is SNHLY and CDR2 FYNNEI. The V gene lost 7 bases and the J gene lost 10 bases, with 17 bases spanning the gap. The CDR3 is made up of 14 amino acids. The CDR3 coding sequence is TGTGCCAGCATCAACGACCTGGTCAGGTCACCCCTCCACTTT. Translating it yields CASINDLVRSPLHF.

The CDR3 DNA sequence: TGTGCCAGCAGCATAGGACAGGGAGGCAATGAGCAGTTCTTC. This codes for CASSIGQGGNEQFF. J is TRBJ2-1 and V is TRBV6-4; 8 nucleotides match TRBD1. Germline values: CDR1 MRHNA, CDR2 SNTAGT. V was pared by 6 bases and J by 6 bases, with 7 bases of the junction left unmatched. This CDR3 contains 14 residues.

The chain carries TRBV5-1 and TRBJ2-1; no definite D call. The germline CDR1 and CDR2 sequences are SGHRS and YFSETQ. V was shortened by 0 bases and J by 5 bases, with 6 bases between the two germline ends. This CDR3 spans 13 amino acids. The CDR3, as DNA: TGCGCCAGCAGCTTGGCGGCTCACAATGAGCAGTTCTTC. This codes for CASSLAAHNEQFF. Drawing the rest from reference TRBV5-1 and TRBJ2-1, the complete variable domain is KAGVTQTPRYLIKTRGQQVTLSCSPISGHRSVSWYQQTPGQGLQFLFEYFSETQRNKGNFPGRFSGRQFSNSRSEMNVSTLELGDSALYLCASSLAAHNEQFFGPGTRLTVL.

This sequence joins TRBV10-3 and TRBJ1-2, with D possibly TRBD1 on 5 matching bases. The CDR3 runs to 12 residues. V was pared by 6 bases and J by 7 bases, with 12 bases between. Germline CDR1 reads ENHRY; CDR2 reads SYGVKD. CDR3 coding DNA: TGTGCCATCAGGGGAGTCCAGGGTGGCTACACCTTC. Its protein is CAIRGVQGGYTF.

The chain recombines TRBV6-6 with TRBJ2-6, with TRBD2 matching over 8 bases. V shed 7 bases, J shed 1 base, and the junction held 6 bases outside the gene matches. The CDR3 has 16 residues. CDR1 is MNHNY and CDR2 is SVGAGI in the germline V gene (reference sequence). CDR3 DNA sequence: TGTGCCAGCACCGGGACTAGTACTTCTGGGGCCAACGTCCTGACTTTC. Translated: CASTGTSTSGANVLTF.

This clone was seen just once. J is TRBJ2-3 and V is TRBV27; no definite D call. Per germline, CDR1 MNHEY and CDR2 SMNVEV (reference sequence). The CDR3 runs to 13 residues. V gave up 3 bases and J gave up 1 base, with 5 bases separating them. In nucleotides, the CDR3 is TGTGCCAGCAGTTTCACCCGCACAGATACGCAGTATTTT. It translates to CASSFTRTDTQYF.

The gene calls are TRBV2 and TRBJ2-5; a possible D gene is TRBD2 (6 bases). Germline-derived CDR1 and CDR2 are SNHLY and FYNNEI. V shed 0 bases and J shed 5 bases, with 19 bases lying between them. CDR3 length equals 17 residues. The CDR3 reads CASSEAPPTRMGETQYF. Here the CDR3 DNA reads TGTGCCAGCAGTGAAGCCCCGCCGACTAGGATGGGGGAGACCCAGTACTTC.

This clone was seen only once. CDR3 DNA sequence: TGTGCCAGCAGCAAACGAGGAGGGGTAACCTCCTACAATGAGCAGTTCTTC. Residues: CASSKRGGVTSYNEQFF. The chain employs TRBV21-1 and TRBJ2-1; the listed D gene, TRBD2, was not tested against the DNA. TRBV21-1 represents a pseudogene. The CDR3 totals 17 residues.